The next 27 T cell receptor beta chains were all read from a single sample in a study of cytomegalovirus exposure and HLA in healthy donors. PCR involved 60 Vbeta and 13 Jbeta primers. The assay was immunoSEQ multiplex PCR, and TCRdb's table has in-frame clones only and misses some. The table records around 59,000 clones, 80% of them present only once. The sample comprised PBMCs. The receptors here all came from a woman aged 40 to 55 in good health and CMV-seronegative.

V and J are TRBV19 and TRBJ1-4, with a possible D match to TRBD1 (5 bases). Germline lookup yields CDR1 LNHDA and CDR2 SQIVND (reference sequence). The CDR3 covers 14 residues. V gave up 5 bases and J gave up 7 bases, with 14 bases separating them. The CDR3 reads CASSQTVETEKLFF. In DNA form, the CDR3 reads TGTGCCAGTAGTCAGACAGTAGAAACTGAAAAACTGTTTTTT.

V usage is TRBV11-2 and J usage is TRBJ2-3, with 11 positions matching TRBD2. Germline CDR1 and CDR2: SGHAT and FQNNGV. The CDR3 extends over 16 amino acids. V lost 5 bases and J lost 4; bases outside the gene matches: 8. The CDR3 reads CASSPPYSGRADTQYF. The CDR3 DNA follows: TGTGCCAGCAGCCCCCCCTATAGCGGGAGGGCAGATACGCAGTATTTT.

The genes are TRBV28 and TRBJ1-1; D gene unclear. V was cut by 3 bases and J by 0 bases, with 8 bases left in between. The CDR3 is 14 residues long. Per germline, CDR1 MDHEN and CDR2 SYDVKM. CDR3: CASSFQEMNTEAFF. In DNA, the CDR3 is TGTGCCAGCAGTTTTCAGGAAATGAACACTGAAGCTTTCTTT.

This clone was detected a few times. The chain couples TRBV15 to TRBJ2-7, with 8 bases fitting TRBD2. The CDR3 has 17 residues. Trimming removed 0 bases from V and 4 bases from J; junction bases left unmatched: 11. Germline-derived CDR1 and CDR2 are LNHNV and YYDKDF (reference sequence). As DNA, the CDR3 is TGTGCCACCAGCAGAGAGGGAACGGGACTAGGATTTTACGAGCAGTACTTC. Translation gives CATSREGTGLGFYEQYF.

The chain recombines TRBV19 with TRBJ1-1, with a weak D call TRBD1 (5 bases). The ends were cut back, 5 bases at V and 3 bases at J, with 10 bases in the middle. The CDR3 extends over 13 amino acids. The V gene's germline CDR1 is LNHDA and CDR2 SQIVND (reference sequence). In DNA form, the CDR3 reads TGTGCCAGTAGTTGGCAGGGTTACACTGAAGCTTTCTTT. This gives the protein CASSWQGYTEAFF.

This chain uses TRBV30 with TRBJ1-2; D is unresolved. Looked up from germline, CDR1 is GTSNPN and CDR2 is SVGIG (reference sequence). The CDR3 extends over 13 amino acids. The germline V and J ends were trimmed by 0 bases and 8 bases, with 13 bases remaining between them. The CDR3 region has the DNA TGTGCCTGGAGTGTACCCCCACTGAGGGGCTACACCTTC. It encodes CAWSVPPLRGYTF.

This chain joins TRBV18 and TRBJ2-7; TRBD1 agrees at 7 bases. The V gene end was trimmed by 3 bases and the J gene end by 2 bases; junction bases not matched to a gene: 7. Germline assignment: CDR1 KGHSH and CDR2 LQKENI. This CDR3 region has 15 residues. The CDR3 sequence is CASSPRQGAAYEQYF. CDR3 bases: TGTGCCAGCTCACCGCGACAGGGTGCGGCCTACGAGCAGTACTTC.

The genes are TRBV5-4 and TRBJ2-1; 9 bases match TRBD1. The CDR3 loop spans 16 amino acids. The V gene's germline CDR1 is SGHNT and CDR2 YYREEE (reference sequence). V lost 4 bases to trimming and J lost 7 bases; unmatched junction nucleotides: 12. The DNA for the CDR3 is TGTGCCAGCAGCACTGCCGGGACAGGGTTTAGAAATGAGCAGTTCTTC. Its protein is CASSTAGTGFRNEQFF.

V usage is TRBV6-6 and J usage is TRBJ1-1; 7 bases are a match to TRBD1. V shed 6 bases and J 1 base; nucleotides not matched to a gene: 11. The germline gives CDR1 MNHNY, CDR2 SVGAGI (reference sequence). This CDR3 is built from 16 residues. CDR3 amino acids: CASSSAVNRGNTEAFF. The CDR3 bases are TGTGCCAGCAGCAGTGCTGTAAACAGGGGGAACACTGAAGCTTTCTTT.

V is TRBV6-6 and J is TRBJ2-3; D is perhaps TRBD1 (6 bases). The germline V gene encodes CDR1 MNHNY and CDR2 SVGAGI (reference sequence). CDR3 size: 11 residues. Trimming stripped 7 bases from V and 11 bases from J, with 13 bases between. In DNA form, the CDR3 reads TGTGCCAGCACAACACAGGGAAAGCAGTATTTT. Protein product: CASTTQGKQYF.

The V and J genes are TRBV7-9 and TRBJ1-2; D remains unclear. Germline CDR1 is SEHNR and CDR2 is FQNEAQ (reference sequence). V shed 2 bases and J shed 2 bases, with 12 bases lying between them. CDR3 length: 15 residues. The CDR3 spells CASSLLIETNYGYTF. CDR3 bases: TGTGCCAGCAGCTTACTAATAGAGACAAACTATGGCTACACCTTC.

V gene TRBV23-1 combines with J gene TRBJ1-1; D remains unclear. TRBV23-1 is an ORF, with its function uncertain. The CDR3 is 12 residues long. Between the trimmed V and J ends, which lost 7 bases and 2 bases, there was a span of 8 bases. The CDR3 region has the DNA TGCGCCAGCAAGCGCCTTAACACTGAAGCTTTCTTT. Translation gives CASKRLNTEAFF.

This clone was detected only a few times. The V gene is TRBV28, the J gene TRBJ1-5, with a tentative D call TRBD1 (6 bases). Trimming took off 6 bases at V and 5 bases at J, with 11 bases between the two ends. From germline, CDR1 is MDHEN and CDR2 SYDVKM. The CDR3 sequence is 13 residues long. The CDR3 reads CASSAQGYQPQHF. The CDR3 nucleotides are TGTGCCAGCAGCGCACAGGGTTATCAGCCCCAGCATTTT.

CDR3 sequence (DNA): TGTGCCAGCAGTTCACTGGCCGGGACAGCGACTGAAGCTTTCTTT. This encodes CASSSLAGTATEAFF. The gene calls are TRBV28 and TRBJ1-1, with TRBD1 identical over 7 bases. The CDR3 is made up of 15 amino acids. Germline V lookup: CDR1 MDHEN, CDR2 SYDVKM. The V and J ends lost 4 bases and 5 bases, in that order; junction bases with no gene match: 10.

The rearrangement uses TRBV19 and TRBJ1-5; a weak D match, TRBD1 (5 bases). This CDR3 contains 15 residues. Trimming left V 2 bases short and J 7 bases short, with 15 bases between. Germline loops: CDR1 LNHDA, CDR2 SQIVND (reference sequence). The CDR3 DNA is TGTGCCAGTAGTATATCCCGGGGGAGGGGACAGCCCCAGCATTTT. It codes for CASSISRGRGQPQHF.

The chain is built from TRBV19 and TRBJ2-6; 8 bases align to TRBD1. The germline V gene has CDR1 LNHDA and CDR2 SQIVND (reference sequence). Trimming at V came to 4 bases and at J to 4 bases, leaving 6 bases not matched to a gene. The CDR3 length is 16 residues. For the CDR3, the DNA is TGTGCCAGTAGTAGGCAGGGGGCGGGAGGGGCCAACGTCCTGACTTTC. As protein: CASSRQGAGGANVLTF. Looking up the rest from reference TRBV19 and TRBJ2-6 gives the full variable domain: DGGITQSPKYLFRKEGQNVTLSCEQNLNHDAMYWYRQDPGQGLRLIYYSQIVNDFQKGDIAEGYSVSREKKESFPLTVTSAQKNPTAFYLCASSRQGAGGANVLTFGAGSRLTVL.

This clone was detected once. The rearrangement uses TRBV27 and TRBJ2-7; possibly TRBD2 for D (6 bases). Germline CDR1 is MNHEY and CDR2 is SMNVEV (reference sequence). This CDR3 contains 16 residues. V shed 0 bases and J shed 2 bases, with 14 bases lying between them. The CDR3 DNA sequence: TGTGCCAGCAGTTTATCGGGGGGATTGGGTACCTACGAGCAGTACTTC. It codes for CASSLSGGLGTYEQYF.

CDR3 region: CASSPGQGGSGANVLTF. The CDR3 bases are TGCGCCAGCAGCCCTGGACAGGGGGGATCTGGGGCCAACGTCCTGACTTTC. The chain recombines TRBV4-1 with TRBJ2-6, with TRBD1 matching over 10 bases. V lost 4 bases and J lost 1; bases outside the gene matches: 4. The CDR3 totals 17 residues. CDR1 MGHRA and CDR2 YSYEKL come from the germline V gene.

J is TRBJ2-6 and V is TRBV18, with D possibly matching TRBD1 (5 bases). The CDR3 covers 15 residues. Trimming removed 8 bases from V and 0 bases from J, with 11 bases in between. Germline lookup yields CDR1 KGHSH and CDR2 LQKENI. CDR3 sequence: CASTTGSSGANVLTF. As DNA, the CDR3 is TGTGCCAGCACCACAGGTAGCTCTGGGGCCAACGTCCTGACTTTC.

The chain carries TRBV5-1 and TRBJ1-4; D perhaps matches TRBD1 (6 bases). Trimming removed 0 bases at V and 5 bases at J, with 14 bases between. Germline lookup yields CDR1 SGHRS and CDR2 YFSETQ. The CDR3 runs 16 residues. The CDR3: CASSLGTERENEKLFF. CDR3 in DNA: TGCGCCAGCAGCTTGGGGACAGAAAGAGAGAATGAAAAACTGTTTTTT. The entire variable domain, with the rest obtained from reference TRBV5-1 and TRBJ1-4, is as follows: KAGVTQTPRYLIKTRGQQVTLSCSPISGHRSVSWYQQTPGQGLQFLFEYFSETQRNKGNFPGRFSGRQFSNSRSEMNVSTLELGDSALYLCASSLGTERENEKLFFGSGTQLSVL.

V and J are TRBV7-8 and TRBJ2-7; possible D gene TRBD1, 5 bases. CDR3 length equals 19 residues. The germline V and J ends were trimmed by 1 base and 2 bases, with 24 bases remaining between them. Germline V gene data show CDR1 as SGHVS and CDR2 as FQNEAQ. The CDR3 sequence is CASSLEPTGVSETAYEQYF. The CDR3 DNA sequence: TGTGCCAGCAGCTTAGAACCCACAGGCGTGAGCGAAACCGCCTACGAGCAGTACTTC.

The CDR3 here is CASRLAGVNEQFF. In nucleotides, the CDR3 is TGTGCCAGCAGGCTCGCAGGGGTGAATGAGCAGTTCTTC. V usage is TRBV28 and J usage is TRBJ2-1, with D possibly TRBD1 on 6 matching bases. Germline V CDR1 and CDR2: MDHEN, SYDVKM. V was trimmed by 6 bases and J by 7 bases, leaving 13 bases between them. The CDR3 totals 13 residues.

The chain combines TRBV5-4 with TRBJ1-1; 7 bases match TRBD1. This CDR3 comprises 14 residues. Germline V gene sequence: CDR1 SGHNT, CDR2 YYREEE (reference sequence). V lost 4 bases, J lost 2 bases, and 5 bases stayed unmatched. CDR3 amino acids: CASSVQGDNTEAFF. In DNA form, the CDR3 reads TGTGCCAGCAGCGTTCAGGGGGATAACACTGAAGCTTTCTTT.

This clone was seen only once. V and J are TRBV6-5 and TRBJ2-5; 7 bases agree with TRBD2. The CDR3 is 14 residues long. J lost 2 bases, V lost 5 bases, and 5 bases had no gene match. Per the germline V gene, CDR1 is MNHEY and CDR2 is SVGAGI. The CDR3 DNA reads as TGTGCCAGCAGTAGCCCTAGCGGACAAGAGACCCAGTACTTC. It specifies CASSSPSGQETQYF.

The rearrangement uses TRBV28 and TRBJ1-2; 9 positions match TRBD1. V lost 4 bases and J lost 7; bases outside the gene matches: 10. CDR3 length: 15 residues. Per the germline V gene, CDR1 is MDHEN and CDR2 is SYDVKM. In nucleotides, the CDR3 is TGTGCCAGCAGTTGGGTACAGGGGGCGACGGGTGGCTACACCTTC. This encodes CASSWVQGATGGYTF.

This sequence joins TRBV5-1 and TRBJ1-2, with a tentative D call TRBD1 (6 bases). Germline assignment: CDR1 SGHRS and CDR2 YFSETQ. The V end lost 0 bases, the J end lost 8 bases, and 14 bases lay between the germline ends. The CDR3 has 14 amino acids. The DNA for the CDR3 is TGCGCCAGCAGCTTGGGGGGGGGCCGTCGGGGCTACACCTTC. It codes for CASSLGGGRRGYTF.

As DNA, the CDR3 is TGTGCCAGCAGTGAAGCTGGGACAGGGGGTGGCTACGAGCAGTACTTC. This sequence encodes CASSEAGTGGGYEQYF. The genes are TRBV6-1 and TRBJ2-7; 11 bases match TRBD1. Germline-derived CDR1 and CDR2 are MNHNS and SASEGT. The CDR3 loop spans 16 amino acids. J was trimmed by 3 bases and V by 0 bases; bases with no gene match: 4.